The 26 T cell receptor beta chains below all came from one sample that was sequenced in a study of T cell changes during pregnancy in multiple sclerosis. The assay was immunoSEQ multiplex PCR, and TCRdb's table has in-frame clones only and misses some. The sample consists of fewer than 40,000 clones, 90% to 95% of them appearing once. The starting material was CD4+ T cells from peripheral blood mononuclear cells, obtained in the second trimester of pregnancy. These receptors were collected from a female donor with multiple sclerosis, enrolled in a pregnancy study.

The CDR3 nucleotides are TGTGCCAGCAGCCCCTTACGAGCGGGGGGAGAGACCCAGTACTTC. It yields the protein CASSPLRAGGETQYF. V and J are TRBV6-5 and TRBJ2-5, with 9 nucleotides matching TRBD2. The junction had 9 bases not matched to a gene; V was cut back by 6 bases and J by 4 bases. The CDR3 sequence is 15 residues long. Germline-derived CDR1 and CDR2 are MNHEY and SVGAGI.

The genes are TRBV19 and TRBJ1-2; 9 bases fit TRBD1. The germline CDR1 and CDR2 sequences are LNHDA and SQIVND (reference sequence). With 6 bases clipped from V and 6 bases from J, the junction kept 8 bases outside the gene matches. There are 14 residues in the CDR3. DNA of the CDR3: TGTGCCAGTAGCTACACCGGGACAGGGAATGGCTACACCTTC. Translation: CASSYTGTGNGYTF.

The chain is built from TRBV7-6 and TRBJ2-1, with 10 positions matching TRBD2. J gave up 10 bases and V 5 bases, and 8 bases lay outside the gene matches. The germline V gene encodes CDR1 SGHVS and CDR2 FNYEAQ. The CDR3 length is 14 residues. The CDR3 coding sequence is TGTGCCAGCAGCCACCGAAGCGGGGGGGAAGAGCAGTTCTTC. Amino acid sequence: CASSHRSGGEEQFF.

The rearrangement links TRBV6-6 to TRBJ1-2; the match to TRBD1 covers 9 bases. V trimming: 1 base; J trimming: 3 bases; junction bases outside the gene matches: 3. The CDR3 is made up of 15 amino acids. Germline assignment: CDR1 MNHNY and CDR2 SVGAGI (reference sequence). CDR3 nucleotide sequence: TGTGCCAGCAGTTACTTAACAGGGGGCGACTATGGCTACACCTTC. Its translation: CASSYLTGGDYGYTF.

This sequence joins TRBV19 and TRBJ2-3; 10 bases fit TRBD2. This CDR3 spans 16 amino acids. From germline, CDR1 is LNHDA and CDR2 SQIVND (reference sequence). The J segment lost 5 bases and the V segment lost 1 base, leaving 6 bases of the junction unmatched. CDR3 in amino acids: CASSIGVLAGEDTQYF. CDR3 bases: TGTGCCAGTAGTATAGGAGTCCTAGCGGGAGAAGATACGCAGTATTTT.

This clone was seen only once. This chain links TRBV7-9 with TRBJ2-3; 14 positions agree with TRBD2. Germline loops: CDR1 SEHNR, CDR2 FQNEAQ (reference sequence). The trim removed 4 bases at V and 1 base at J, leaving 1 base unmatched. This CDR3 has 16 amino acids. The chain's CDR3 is CASSSGLAGGTDTQYF. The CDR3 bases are TGTGCCAGCAGCTCGGGACTAGCGGGGGGCACAGATACGCAGTATTTT. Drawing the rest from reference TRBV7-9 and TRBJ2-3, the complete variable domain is DTGVSQNPRHKITKRGQNVTFRCDPISEHNRLYWYRQTLGQGPEFLTYFQNEAQLEKSRLLSDRFSAERPKGSFSTLEIQRTEQGDSAMYLCASSSGLAGGTDTQYFGPGTRLTVL.

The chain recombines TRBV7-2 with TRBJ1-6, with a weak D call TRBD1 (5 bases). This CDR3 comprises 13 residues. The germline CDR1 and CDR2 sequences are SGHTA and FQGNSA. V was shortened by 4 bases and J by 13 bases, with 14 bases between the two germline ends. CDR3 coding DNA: TGTGCCAGCAGCTCGTCGGGGGAAGGCCCCCTCCACTTT. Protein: CASSSSGEGPLHF.

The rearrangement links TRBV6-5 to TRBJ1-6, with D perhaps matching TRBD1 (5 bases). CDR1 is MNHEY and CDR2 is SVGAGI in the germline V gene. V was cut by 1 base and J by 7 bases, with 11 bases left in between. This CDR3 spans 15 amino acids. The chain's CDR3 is CASSYFGAGNSPLHF. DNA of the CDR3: TGTGCCAGCAGTTACTTTGGGGCCGGCAATTCACCCCTCCACTTT.

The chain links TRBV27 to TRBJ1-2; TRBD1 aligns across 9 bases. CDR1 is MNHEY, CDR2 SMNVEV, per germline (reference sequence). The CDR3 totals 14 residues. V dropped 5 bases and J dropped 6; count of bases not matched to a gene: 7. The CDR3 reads CASSQGDRANGYTF. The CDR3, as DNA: TGTGCCAGCAGTCAAGGGGACAGGGCTAATGGCTACACCTTC.

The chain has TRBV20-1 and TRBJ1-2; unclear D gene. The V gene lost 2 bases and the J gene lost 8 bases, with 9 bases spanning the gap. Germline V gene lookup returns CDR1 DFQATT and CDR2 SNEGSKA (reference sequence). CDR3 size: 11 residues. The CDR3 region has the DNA TGCAGTGCTAGACGGGGTAGCGGCTACACCTTC. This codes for CSARRGSGYTF.

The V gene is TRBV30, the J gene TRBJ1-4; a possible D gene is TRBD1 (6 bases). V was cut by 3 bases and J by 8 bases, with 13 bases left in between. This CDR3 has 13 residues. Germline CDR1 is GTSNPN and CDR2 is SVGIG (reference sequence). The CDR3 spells CAWSAGVGEKLFF. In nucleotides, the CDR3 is TGTGCCTGGAGCGCAGGGGTGGGGGAAAAACTGTTTTTT. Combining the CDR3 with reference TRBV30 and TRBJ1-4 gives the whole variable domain SQTIHQWPATLVQPVGSPLSLECTVEGTSNPNLYWYRQAAGRGLQLLFYSVGIGQISSEVPQNLSASRPQDRQFILSSKKLLLSDSGFYLCAWSAGVGEKLFFGSGTQLSVL.

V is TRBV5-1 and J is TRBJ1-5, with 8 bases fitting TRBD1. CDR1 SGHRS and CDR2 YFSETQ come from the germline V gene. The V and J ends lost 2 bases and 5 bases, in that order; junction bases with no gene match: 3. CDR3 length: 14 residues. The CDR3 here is CASSFTTGDQPQHF. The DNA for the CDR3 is TGCGCCAGCAGCTTCACGACAGGGGATCAGCCCCAGCATTTT.

The CDR3 spells CASDGINTGELFF. The CDR3 DNA sequence: TGTGCCAGCGACGGGATAAACACCGGGGAGCTGTTTTTT. The genes are TRBV6-1 and TRBJ2-2; possible D gene TRBD2, 5 bases. Germline V gene sequence: CDR1 MNHNS, CDR2 SASEGT. The CDR3 extends over 13 amino acids. The ends were cut back, 8 bases at V and 2 bases at J, with 9 bases in the middle.

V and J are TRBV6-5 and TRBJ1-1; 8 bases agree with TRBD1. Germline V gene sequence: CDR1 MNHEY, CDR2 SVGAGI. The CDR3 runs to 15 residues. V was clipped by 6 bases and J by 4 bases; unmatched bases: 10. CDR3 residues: CASRVAGGEPTEAFF. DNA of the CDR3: TGTGCCAGCAGGGTCGCAGGGGGCGAGCCCACTGAAGCTTTCTTT.

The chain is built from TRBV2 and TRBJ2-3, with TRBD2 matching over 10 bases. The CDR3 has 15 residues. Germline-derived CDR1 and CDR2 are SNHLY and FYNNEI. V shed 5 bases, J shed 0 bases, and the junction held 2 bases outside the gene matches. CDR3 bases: TGTGCCAGCAGTACTAGCGGGGTCAGCACAGATACGCAGTATTTT. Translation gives CASSTSGVSTDTQYF.

In nucleotides, the CDR3 is TGCGCCAGCAGTGAGTCATACAGGGTCACAGATACGCAGTATTTT. This translates into CASSESYRVTDTQYF. The V call is TRBV10-2, the J call TRBJ2-3; a weak D match, TRBD1 (6 bases). Trimming took off 0 bases at V and 2 bases at J, with 9 bases between the two ends. Germline CDR1 reads WSHSY; CDR2 reads SAAADI. This CDR3 spans 15 amino acids.

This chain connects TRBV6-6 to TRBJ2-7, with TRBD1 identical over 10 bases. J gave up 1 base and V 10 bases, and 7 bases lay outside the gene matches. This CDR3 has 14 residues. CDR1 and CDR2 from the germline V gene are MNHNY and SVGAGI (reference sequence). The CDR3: CATRDRGHSYEQYF. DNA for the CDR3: TGTGCCACCCGGGACAGGGGCCATTCCTACGAGCAGTACTTC.

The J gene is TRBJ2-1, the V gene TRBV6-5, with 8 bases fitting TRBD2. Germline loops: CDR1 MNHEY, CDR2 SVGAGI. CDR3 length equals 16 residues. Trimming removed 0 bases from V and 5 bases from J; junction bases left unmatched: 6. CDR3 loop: CASSYSLRGADNEQFF. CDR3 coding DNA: TGTGCCAGCAGTTACTCGCTGCGGGGGGCTGACAATGAGCAGTTCTTC.

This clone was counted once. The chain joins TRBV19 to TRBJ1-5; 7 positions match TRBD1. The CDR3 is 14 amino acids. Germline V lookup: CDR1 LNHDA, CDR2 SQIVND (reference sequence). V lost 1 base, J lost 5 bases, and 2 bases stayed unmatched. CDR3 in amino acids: CASSIAGGDQPQHF. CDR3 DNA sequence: TGTGCCAGTAGTATAGCAGGGGGAGATCAGCCCCAGCATTTT.

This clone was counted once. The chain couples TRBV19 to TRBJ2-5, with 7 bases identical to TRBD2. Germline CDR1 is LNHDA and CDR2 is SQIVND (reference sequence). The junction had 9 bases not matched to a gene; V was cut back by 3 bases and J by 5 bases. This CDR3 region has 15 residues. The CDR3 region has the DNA TGTGCCAGTAGTATTATCGGACTAGGAACGGAGACCCAGTACTTC. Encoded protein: CASSIIGLGTETQYF. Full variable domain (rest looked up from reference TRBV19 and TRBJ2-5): DGGITQSPKYLFRKEGQNVTLSCEQNLNHDAMYWYRQDPGQGLRLIYYSQIVNDFQKGDIAEGYSVSREKKESFPLTVTSAQKNPTAFYLCASSIIGLGTETQYFGPGTRLLVL.

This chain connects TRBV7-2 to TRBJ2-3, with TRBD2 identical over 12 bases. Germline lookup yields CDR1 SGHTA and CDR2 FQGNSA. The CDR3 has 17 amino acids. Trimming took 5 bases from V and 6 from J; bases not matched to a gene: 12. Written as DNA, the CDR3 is TGTGCCAGCAGCCCCGCCGCGGCTAGCGGGAGGGTGGATACGCAGTATTTT. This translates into CASSPAAASGRVDTQYF.

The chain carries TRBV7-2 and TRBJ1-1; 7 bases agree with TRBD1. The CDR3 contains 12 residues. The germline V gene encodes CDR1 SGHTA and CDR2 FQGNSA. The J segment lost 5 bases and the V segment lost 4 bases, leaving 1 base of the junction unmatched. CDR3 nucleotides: TGTGCCAGCAGCTCACAGGGGACTGAAGCTTTCTTT. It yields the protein CASSSQGTEAFF.

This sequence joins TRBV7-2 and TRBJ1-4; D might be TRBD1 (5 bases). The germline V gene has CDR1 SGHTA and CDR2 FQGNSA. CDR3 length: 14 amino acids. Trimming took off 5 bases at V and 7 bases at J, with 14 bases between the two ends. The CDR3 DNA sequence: TGTGCCAGCAGCAGCAGGGCTGTGGGTGAAAAACTGTTTTTT. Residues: CASSSRAVGEKLFF.

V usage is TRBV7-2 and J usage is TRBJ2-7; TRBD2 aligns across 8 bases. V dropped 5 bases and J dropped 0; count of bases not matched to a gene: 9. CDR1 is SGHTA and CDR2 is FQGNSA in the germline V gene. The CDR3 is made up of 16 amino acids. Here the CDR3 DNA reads TGTGCCAGCAGCACCTTCGGGGGGGGCTACTCCTACGAGCAGTACTTC. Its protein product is CASSTFGGGYSYEQYF. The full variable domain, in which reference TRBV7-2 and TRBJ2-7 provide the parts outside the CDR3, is GAGVSQSPSNKVTEKGKDVELRCDPISGHTALYWYRQSLGQGLEFLIYFQGNSAPDKSGLPSDRFSAERTGGSVSTLTIQRTQQEDSAVYLCASSTFGGGYSYEQYFGPGTRLTVT.

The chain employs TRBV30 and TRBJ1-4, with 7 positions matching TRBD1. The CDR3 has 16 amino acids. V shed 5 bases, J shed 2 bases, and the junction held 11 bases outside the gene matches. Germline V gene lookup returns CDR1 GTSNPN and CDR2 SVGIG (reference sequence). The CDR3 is CAWGTARVRTNEKLFF. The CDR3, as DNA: TGTGCCTGGGGGACAGCGAGGGTGAGGACTAATGAAAAACTGTTTTTT.

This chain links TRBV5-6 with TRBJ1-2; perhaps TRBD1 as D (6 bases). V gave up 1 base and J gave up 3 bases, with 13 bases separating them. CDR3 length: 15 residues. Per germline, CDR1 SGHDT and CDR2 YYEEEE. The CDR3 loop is CASSLTGRLDYGYTF. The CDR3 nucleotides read TGTGCCAGCAGCTTGACAGGGCGGTTGGACTATGGCTACACCTTC.